The table lists the clone carrying this T cell receptor beta chain with a count of one. The entry originates in a study of identical twins. This CDR3 has 17 residues. Germline CDR1 is SGHRS and CDR2 is YFSETQ. V shed 0 bases and J 5 bases; nucleotides not matched to a gene: 8. TCRdb reprocessed the 5' RACE reads via MiXCR and lists one record per CDR3 protein. The sample comprises 400,000 to 550,000 distinct CDR3 sequences, around 24% of which are singletons, and 2.9% rests with the top ten. These sequences were also reported in another study, on T cells expressing NK-cell markers.

V and J are TRBV5-1 and TRBJ2-3; TRBD2 agrees at 11 bases. The TCR sequence derives from a young woman in good health. The sample taken for sequencing was CD4+ T cells sorted from blood. The DNA of the CDR3 is TGCGCCAGCAGCTTGGTAGCGGGGGGGCCAGTTGTAGATACGCAGTATTTT. Translation: CASSLVAGGPVVDTQYF.